The 5 T cell receptor beta chains in this list originate from one sample, sequenced in a study of OX40 agonist ivuxolimab in advanced cancers. Sequencing was performed with immunoSEQ multiplex PCR; in TCRdb, only in-frame clones are kept and a portion is missing. The sample lists roughly 71,000 clones; 84% were seen once. Here the sequenced sample was CD4+ or CD8+ T cells sorted from blood, taken in a trial of the OX40 agonist ivuxolimab. The receptors were gathered from an adult with an advanced solid tumor such as melanoma, head and neck, liver or kidney cancer.

In its sample, this clone was seen a few times. This rearrangement joins TRBV30 to TRBJ1-1; D perhaps matches TRBD1 (6 bases). The V end was cut by 4 bases, the J end by 1 base, with 13 bases between. This CDR3 contains 14 residues. Germline V gene data show CDR1 as GTSNPN and CDR2 as SVGIG (reference sequence). CDR3 in DNA: TGTGCCTGGAATTTTGACAGGACGAACACTGAAGCTTTCTTT. Its protein is CAWNFDRTNTEAFF.

This chain connects TRBV7-9 to TRBJ1-2; perhaps TRBD1 as D (5 bases). The CDR3 sequence is 15 residues long. Germline CDR1 SEHNR, CDR2 FQNEAQ (reference sequence). Trimming took 5 bases from V and 1 from J, leaving 14 bases between them. The CDR3 sequence: CASSPYDSDNYGYTF. The CDR3 region has the DNA TGTGCCAGCAGCCCGTATGACAGTGATAACTATGGCTACACCTTC. Full variable domain (outside the CDR3, taken from reference TRBV7-9 and TRBJ1-2): DTGVSQNPRHKITKRGQNVTFRCDPISEHNRLYWYRQTLGQGPEFLTYFQNEAQLEKSRLLSDRFSAERPKGSFSTLEIQRTEQGDSAMYLCASSPYDSDNYGYTFGSGTRLTVV.

This chain links TRBV6-1 with TRBJ1-1; the D gene is possibly TRBD1 (6 bases). This CDR3 comprises 17 residues. Germline V gene data show CDR1 as MNHNS and CDR2 as SASEGT. The V end lost 1 base, the J end lost 2 bases, and 17 bases lay between the germline ends. CDR3 amino acids: CASSEDEGVKGNTEAFF. The CDR3 DNA reads TGTGCCAGCAGTGAAGACGAGGGGGTCAAGGGAAACACTGAAGCTTTCTTT.

This chain links TRBV5-1 with TRBJ2-3; TRBD2 matches at 9 bases. V shed 0 bases and J 5 bases; nucleotides not matched to a gene: 7. CDR1 and CDR2 from the germline V gene are SGHRS and YFSETQ. This CDR3 is 16 amino acids long. CDR3 nucleotides: TGCGCCAGCAGCTTGGACGGGCGGGGGGGCCGAGATACGCAGTATTTT. Protein sequence: CASSLDGRGGRDTQYF.

The CDR3 reads CASSFQGRSGLGSYNEQFF. The CDR3 nucleotides read TGTGCCAGCAGTTTTCAGGGTAGAAGCGGGTTGGGCTCCTACAATGAGCAGTTCTTC. V and J are TRBV28 and TRBJ2-1, with D possibly matching TRBD2 (6 bases). This CDR3 has 19 amino acids. The germline V gene encodes CDR1 MDHEN and CDR2 SYDVKM. The V and J ends lost 3 bases and 0 bases respectively, with 21 bases between them.